The clone carrying this T cell receptor beta chain was picked up one time. Its antigen remains unidentified. Treatment noted: oral pan-JAK inhibitor, 5-10 mg twice daily. Investigators isolated RNA and reverse transcribed it into cDNA to act as the sequencing template. Data came from immunoSEQ multiplex PCR; TCRdb stores just in-frame clones and leaves some out. There are about 42,000 clones in the sample; roughly 65% occur only once, and about a fifth lies in the top ten. CDR1 and CDR2 from the germline V gene are SGHTA and FQGTGA. With V trimmed by 4 bases and J by 0 bases, 8 bases remained unmatched. This CDR3 has 16 residues. This sample stems from a study of CD8+ T cells in alopecia areata. Study details: A 6-month off-drug phase came after tofacitinib, which had lasted 6 to 18 months.

Study outcomes and limitations: Clonality was higher in lesional than normal scalp, especially in alopecia totalis/universalis.

This clonotype originated in a human donor with alopecia areata. Here the sequenced sample was CD8+ T cells sorted from blood, taken at week 4, from a patient treated with tofacitinib. The J gene is TRBJ2-7, the V gene TRBV7-3; TRBD1 matches 8 bases. The DNA for the CDR3 is TGTGCCAGCAGCTCACGACAGGGGAAGGGCTCCTACGAGCAGTACTTC. Its translation: CASSSRQGKGSYEQYF.